Each of the 4 T cell receptor beta chains below was sequenced from the same sample in a study of cytomegalovirus exposure and HLA in healthy donors. Some clones are missing from TCRdb's copy, which holds only in-frame ones; the method was immunoSEQ multiplex PCR. The sample lists about 82,000 clones; around 92% were seen once. What was sequenced was PBMCs. The source of these receptors is a young man in good health and CMV-seronegative.

The J gene is TRBJ2-5, the V gene TRBV7-8, with 9 bases that match TRBD2. The junction had 11 bases not matched to a gene; V was cut back by 7 bases and J by 2 bases. The CDR3 extends over 16 amino acids. Germline values: CDR1 SGHVS, CDR2 FQNEAQ. The CDR3 loop is CASTPDSLAGQETQYF. In DNA form, the CDR3 reads TGTGCCAGCACCCCCGACAGTCTAGCGGGGCAAGAGACCCAGTACTTC.

V gene TRBV7-2 combines with J gene TRBJ2-7; 9 bases map to TRBD1. Trimming cost V 5 bases and J 4 bases; bases outside gene matches: 3. The CDR3 has 13 amino acids. Germline CDR1 is SGHTA and CDR2 is FQGNSA. The CDR3 spells CASSKDRGYEQYF. The DNA of the CDR3 is TGTGCCAGCAGCAAGGACAGGGGATACGAGCAGTACTTC.

The rearrangement uses TRBV7-9 and TRBJ2-1, with 7 bases fitting TRBD2. CDR3 size: 15 residues. From germline, CDR1 is SEHNR and CDR2 FQNEAQ (reference sequence). The V segment lost 5 bases and the J segment 3 bases; nucleotides outside the gene matches: 7. The CDR3 DNA sequence: TGTGCCAGCAGCGCACCGGGACTAAACTACAATGAGCAGTTCTTC. Residues: CASSAPGLNYNEQFF. The variable domain in full, with the rest retrieved from reference TRBV7-9 and TRBJ2-1, is DTGVSQNPRHKITKRGQNVTFRCDPISEHNRLYWYRQTLGQGPEFLTYFQNEAQLEKSRLLSDRFSAERPKGSFSTLEIQRTEQGDSAMYLCASSAPGLNYNEQFFGPGTRLTVL.

This rearrangement joins TRBV11-2 to TRBJ1-2; D remains unclear. From germline, CDR1 is SGHAT and CDR2 FQNNGV. This CDR3 comprises 15 residues. Trimming took 6 bases from V and 0 from J, leaving 14 bases between them. The CDR3 coding sequence is TGTGCCAGCAGACAAATCCTGATGACTAACTATGGCTACACCTTC. It specifies CASRQILMTNYGYTF.